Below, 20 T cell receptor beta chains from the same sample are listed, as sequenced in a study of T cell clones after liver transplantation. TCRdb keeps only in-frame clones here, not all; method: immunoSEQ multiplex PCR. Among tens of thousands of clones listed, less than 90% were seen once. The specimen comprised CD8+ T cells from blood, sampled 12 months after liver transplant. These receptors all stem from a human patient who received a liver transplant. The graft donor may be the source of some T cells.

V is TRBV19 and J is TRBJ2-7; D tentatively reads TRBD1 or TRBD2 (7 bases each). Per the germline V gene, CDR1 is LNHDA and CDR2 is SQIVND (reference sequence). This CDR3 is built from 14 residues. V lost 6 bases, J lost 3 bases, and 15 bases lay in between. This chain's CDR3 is CASSTAGGDYEQYF. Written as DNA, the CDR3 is TGTGCCAGTAGCACAGCAGGGGGGGACTACGAGCAGTACTTC. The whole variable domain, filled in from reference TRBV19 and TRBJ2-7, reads DGGITQSPKYLFRKEGQNVTLSCEQNLNHDAMYWYRQDPGQGLRLIYYSQIVNDFQKGDIAEGYSVSREKKESFPLTVTSAQKNPTAFYLCASSTAGGDYEQYFGPGTRLTVT.

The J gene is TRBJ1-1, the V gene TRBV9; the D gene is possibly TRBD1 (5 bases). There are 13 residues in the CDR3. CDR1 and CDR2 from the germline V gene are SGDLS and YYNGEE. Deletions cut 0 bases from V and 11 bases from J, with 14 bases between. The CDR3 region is CASSVEWRGVAFF. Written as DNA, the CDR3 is TGTGCCAGCAGCGTAGAGTGGCGGGGCGTGGCTTTCTTT.

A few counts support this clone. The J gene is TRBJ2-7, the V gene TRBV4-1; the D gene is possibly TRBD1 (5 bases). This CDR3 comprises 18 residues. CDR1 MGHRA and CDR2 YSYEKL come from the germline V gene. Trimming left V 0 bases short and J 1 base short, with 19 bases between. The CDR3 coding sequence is TGCGCCAGCAGCCAAGATCACTCAGACAGCCCACTTTCCTACGAGCAGTACTTC. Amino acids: CASSQDHSDSPLSYEQYF.

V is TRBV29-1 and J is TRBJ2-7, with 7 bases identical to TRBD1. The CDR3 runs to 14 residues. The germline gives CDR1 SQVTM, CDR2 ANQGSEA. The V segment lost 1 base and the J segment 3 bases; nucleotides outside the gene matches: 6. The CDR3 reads CSVEGQGVDYEQYF. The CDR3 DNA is TGCAGCGTTGAAGGGCAGGGGGTTGACTACGAGCAGTACTTC.

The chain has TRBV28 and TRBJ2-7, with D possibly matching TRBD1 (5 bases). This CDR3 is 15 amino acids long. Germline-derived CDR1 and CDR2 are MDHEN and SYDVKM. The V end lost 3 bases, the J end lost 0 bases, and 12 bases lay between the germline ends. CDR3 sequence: CASSFPRQPSYEQYF. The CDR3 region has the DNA TGTGCCAGCAGTTTTCCTCGACAGCCCTCCTACGAGCAGTACTTC.

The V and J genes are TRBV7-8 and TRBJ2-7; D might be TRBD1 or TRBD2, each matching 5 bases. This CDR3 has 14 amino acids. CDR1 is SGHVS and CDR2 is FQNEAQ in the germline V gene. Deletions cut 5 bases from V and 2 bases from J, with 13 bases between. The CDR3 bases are TGTGCCAGCAGCCAGGTGAGAGGGGCCTACGAGCAGTACTTC. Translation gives CASSQVRGAYEQYF.

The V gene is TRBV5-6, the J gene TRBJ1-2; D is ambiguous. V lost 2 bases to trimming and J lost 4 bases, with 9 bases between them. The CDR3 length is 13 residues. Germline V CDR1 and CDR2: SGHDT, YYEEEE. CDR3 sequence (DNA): TGTGCCAGCAGCTTAAGGCGGTCCTATGGCTACACCTTC. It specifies CASSLRRSYGYTF. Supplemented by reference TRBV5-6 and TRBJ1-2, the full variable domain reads DAGVTQSPTHLIKTRGQQVTLRCSPKSGHDTVSWYQQALGQGPQFIFQYYEEEERQRGNFPDRFSGHQFPNYSSELNVNALLLGDSALYLCASSLRRSYGYTFGSGTRLTVV.

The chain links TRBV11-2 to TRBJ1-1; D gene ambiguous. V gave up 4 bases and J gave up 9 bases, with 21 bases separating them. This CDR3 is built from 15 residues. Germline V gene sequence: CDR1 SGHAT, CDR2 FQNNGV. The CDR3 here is CASSSQPPDYFQAFF. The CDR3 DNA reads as TGTGCCAGCAGCTCACAGCCTCCAGACTATTTTCAAGCTTTCTTT.

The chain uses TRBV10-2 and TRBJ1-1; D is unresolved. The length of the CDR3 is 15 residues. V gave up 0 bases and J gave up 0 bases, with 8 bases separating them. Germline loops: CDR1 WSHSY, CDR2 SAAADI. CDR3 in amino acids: CASSESGKLNTEAFF. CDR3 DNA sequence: TGCGCCAGCAGTGAGTCAGGCAAACTGAACACTGAAGCTTTCTTT.

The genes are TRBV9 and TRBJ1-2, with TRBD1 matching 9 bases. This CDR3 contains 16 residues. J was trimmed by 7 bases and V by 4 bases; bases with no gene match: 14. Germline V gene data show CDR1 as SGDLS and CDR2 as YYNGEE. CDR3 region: CASSRLKGQGWFGYTF. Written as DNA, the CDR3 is TGTGCCAGCAGCCGACTAAAGGGACAGGGATGGTTTGGCTACACCTTC. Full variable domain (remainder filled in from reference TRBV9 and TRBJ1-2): DSGVTQTPKHLITATGQRVTLRCSPRSGDLSVYWYQQSLDQGLQFLIQYYNGEERAKGNILERFSAQQFPDLHSELNLSSLELGDSALYFCASSRLKGQGWFGYTFGSGTRLTVV.

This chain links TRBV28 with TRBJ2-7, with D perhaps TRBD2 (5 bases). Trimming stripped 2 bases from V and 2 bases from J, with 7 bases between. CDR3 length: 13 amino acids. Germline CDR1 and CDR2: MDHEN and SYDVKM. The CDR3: CASSLPGAYEQYF. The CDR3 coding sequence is TGTGCCAGCAGTTTACCCGGGGCCTACGAGCAGTACTTC.

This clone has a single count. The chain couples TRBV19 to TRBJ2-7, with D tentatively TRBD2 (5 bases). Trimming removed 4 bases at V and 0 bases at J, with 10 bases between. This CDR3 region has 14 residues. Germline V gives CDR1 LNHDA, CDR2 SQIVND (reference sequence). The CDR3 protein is CASSSTGSSYEQYF. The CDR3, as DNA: TGTGCCAGTAGTAGTACGGGGAGCTCCTACGAGCAGTACTTC.

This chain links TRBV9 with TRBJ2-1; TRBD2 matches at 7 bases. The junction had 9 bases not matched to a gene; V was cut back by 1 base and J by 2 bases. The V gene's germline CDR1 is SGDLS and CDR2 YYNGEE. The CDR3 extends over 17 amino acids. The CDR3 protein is CASSVYSPGGAYNEQFF. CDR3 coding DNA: TGTGCCAGCAGCGTATACTCCCCGGGGGGAGCCTACAATGAGCAGTTCTTC.

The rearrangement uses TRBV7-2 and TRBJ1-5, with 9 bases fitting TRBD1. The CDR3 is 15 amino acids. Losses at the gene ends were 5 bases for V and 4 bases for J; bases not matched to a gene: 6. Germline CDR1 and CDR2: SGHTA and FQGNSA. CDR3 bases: TGTGCCAGCAGCCTCCACGGACAGGGGAATCAGCCCCAGCATTTT. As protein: CASSLHGQGNQPQHF.

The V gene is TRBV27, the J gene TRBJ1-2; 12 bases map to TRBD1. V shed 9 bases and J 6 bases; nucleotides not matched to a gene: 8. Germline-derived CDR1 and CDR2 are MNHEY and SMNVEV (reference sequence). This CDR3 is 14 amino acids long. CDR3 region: CASRGDRGRDGYTF. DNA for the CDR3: TGTGCCAGTCGGGGGGACAGGGGGCGCGATGGCTACACCTTC.

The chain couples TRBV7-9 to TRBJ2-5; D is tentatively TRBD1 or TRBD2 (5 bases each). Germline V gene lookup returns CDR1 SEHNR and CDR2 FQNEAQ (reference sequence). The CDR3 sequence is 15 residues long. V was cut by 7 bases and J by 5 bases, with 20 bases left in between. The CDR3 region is CASTSIMGVGETQYF. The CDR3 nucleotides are TGTGCCAGCACATCGATAATGGGGGTAGGGGAGACCCAGTACTTC.

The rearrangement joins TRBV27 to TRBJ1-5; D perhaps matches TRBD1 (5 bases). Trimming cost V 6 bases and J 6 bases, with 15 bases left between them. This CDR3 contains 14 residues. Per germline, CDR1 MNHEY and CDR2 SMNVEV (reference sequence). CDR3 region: CASSHVQGTQPQHF. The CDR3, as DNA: TGTGCCAGCAGCCACGTCCAGGGTACTCAGCCCCAGCATTTT.

The CDR3 DNA is TGTGCCAGCAGTCCCCCTGCAGCCTACGAGCAGTACTTC. Amino acid sequence: CASSPPAAYEQYF. The chain couples TRBV28 to TRBJ2-7; D gene uncertain. From germline, CDR1 is MDHEN and CDR2 SYDVKM. This CDR3 contains 13 residues. Trimming removed 5 bases from V and 2 bases from J, with 10 bases in between.

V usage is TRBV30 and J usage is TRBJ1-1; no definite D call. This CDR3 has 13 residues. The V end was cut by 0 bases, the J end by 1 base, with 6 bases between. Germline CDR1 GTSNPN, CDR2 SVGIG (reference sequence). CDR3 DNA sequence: TGTGCCTGGAGTGTAGTTGAGAACACTGAAGCTTTCTTT. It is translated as CAWSVVENTEAFF.

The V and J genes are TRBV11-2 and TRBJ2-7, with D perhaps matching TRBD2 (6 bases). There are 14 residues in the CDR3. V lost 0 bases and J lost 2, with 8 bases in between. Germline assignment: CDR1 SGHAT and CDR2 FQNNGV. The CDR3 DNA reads TGTGCCAGCAGCTTAGATGGAGGGACCTACGAGCAGTACTTC. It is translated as CASSLDGGTYEQYF.